This entry lists 4 T cell receptor beta chains sequenced from one sample in a study of cytomegalovirus exposure and HLA in healthy donors. This PCR relied on a set of 60 Vbeta primers and 13 Jbeta primers. Measured with immunoSEQ multiplex PCR; TCRdb has only the in-frame clones, and not every one. In the table there are roughly 120,000 clones, roughly 66% of which are singletons. Specimen: PBMCs. These receptors all stem from a man aged 60 to 75 in good health and CMV-seropositive.

The chain recombines TRBV19 with TRBJ1-2, with TRBD1 matching over 11 bases. Germline V lookup: CDR1 LNHDA, CDR2 SQIVND (reference sequence). This CDR3 contains 16 residues. V shed 8 bases and J 10 bases; nucleotides not matched to a gene: 18. Here the CDR3 reads CASEGRTGGASRDYTF. CDR3 coding DNA: TGTGCCAGTGAGGGGAGGACAGGGGGCGCATCTCGGGACTACACCTTC. The complete variable domain, with remaining parts taken from reference TRBV19 and TRBJ1-2, reads DGGITQSPKYLFRKEGQNVTLSCEQNLNHDAMYWYRQDPGQGLRLIYYSQIVNDFQKGDIAEGYSVSREKKESFPLTVTSAQKNPTAFYLCASEGRTGGASRDYTFGSGTRLTVV.

J is TRBJ2-7 and V is TRBV5-1; 8 bases match TRBD2. The CDR3 covers 15 residues. Per the germline V gene, CDR1 is SGHRS and CDR2 is YFSETQ. J gave up 5 bases and V 1 base, and 8 bases lay outside the gene matches. The CDR3 DNA sequence: TGCGCCAGCAGCTTGATCTCGGGGGGGCTCGACGAGCAGTACTTC. Its protein is CASSLISGGLDEQYF.

This sequence joins TRBV6-5 and TRBJ1-3; TRBD1 is a possible D gene (5 bases). Germline V gene data show CDR1 as MNHEY and CDR2 as SVGAGI. The CDR3 totals 15 residues. The V gene lost 6 bases and the J gene lost 8 bases, with 20 bases spanning the gap. Here the CDR3 reads CASSDRSRAADTIYF. The CDR3 DNA follows: TGTGCCAGCAGCGACAGATCCAGGGCGGCGGACACCATATATTTT.

The chain combines TRBV18 with TRBJ1-1, with 8 bases identical to TRBD1. There are 13 residues in the CDR3. The J segment lost 7 bases and the V segment lost 6 bases, leaving 7 bases of the junction unmatched. CDR1 is KGHSH and CDR2 is LQKENI in the germline V gene. The CDR3, as DNA: TGTGCCAGCTCTAGGACAGGGTATATTGAAGCTTTCTTT. Translated, it gives CASSRTGYIEAFF.